This entry lists 16 T cell receptor beta chains sequenced from one sample in a study of T cells after yellow fever vaccination. TCRdb re-derived calls from the 5' RACE reads in MiXCR, one entry per CDR3 protein. Among approximately 330,000 distinct CDR3 sequences, about 4% were seen once, and the ten largest hold 20% to 25%. Sequencing used PBMCs, obtained 5 days after the yellow fever booster vaccination. The receptors come from a man aged 18 to 29 who received the YFV17D yellow fever vaccine.

This clonotype has at least ten counts. The rearrangement joins TRBV18 to TRBJ2-7; D may match TRBD1 or TRBD2 (5 bases each). This CDR3 comprises 12 residues. Germline lookup yields CDR1 KGHSH and CDR2 LQKENI. Trimming left V 0 bases short and J 9 bases short, with 9 bases between. The DNA for the CDR3 is TGTGCCAGCTCACCACCCCCGGGACGGCAGTACTTC. The encoded protein is CASSPPPGRQYF.

In its sample, this clonotype was seen a few times. The chain combines TRBV5-1 with TRBJ2-3; D not resolved. The CDR3 contains 15 residues. CDR1 SGHRS and CDR2 YFSETQ come from the germline V gene. Trimming took off 1 base at V and 2 bases at J, with 11 bases between the two ends. The CDR3 coding sequence is TGCGCCAGCAGCTTGATCTCGTATCACACAGATACGCAGTATTTT. Translation: CASSLISYHTDTQYF.

This clonotype has ten or more counts. The J gene is TRBJ1-2, the V gene TRBV4-3, with 7 positions matching TRBD1. This CDR3 region has 15 residues. CDR1 LGHNA and CDR2 YSLEER come from the germline V gene. The V and J ends lost 0 bases and 6 bases, in that order; junction bases with no gene match: 7. Here the CDR3 reads CASSQDRGGGNGYTF. The CDR3 DNA reads as TGCGCCAGCAGCCAAGATCGAGGGGGCGGAAATGGCTACACCTTC.

The chain recombines TRBV15 with TRBJ2-1, with D tentatively TRBD1 or TRBD2 (5 bases each). Trimming removed 2 bases from V and 7 bases from J, with 15 bases in between. Germline CDR1 reads LNHNV; CDR2 reads YYDKDF (reference sequence). CDR3 size: 15 residues. This CDR3 reads CATSRIRGPQNEQFF. Here the CDR3 DNA reads TGTGCCACCAGCAGAATCCGGGGCCCCCAAAATGAGCAGTTCTTC.

The chain employs TRBV6-5 and TRBJ2-1; TRBD2 is a possible D gene (5 bases). CDR1 is MNHEY and CDR2 is SVGAGI in the germline V gene. The CDR3 has 15 amino acids. Trimming removed 0 bases from V and 7 bases from J, with 13 bases in between. CDR3 sequence (DNA): TGTGCCAGCAGTTACTCAGAGGGTCGCTGGAATGAGCAGTTCTTC. Translating it yields CASSYSEGRWNEQFF.

This clonotype was counted many times. The V and J genes are TRBV5-1 and TRBJ2-7; D unclear. The CDR3 extends over 14 amino acids. Trimming removed 0 bases from V and 1 base from J, with 8 bases in between. Looked up from germline, CDR1 is SGHRS and CDR2 is YFSETQ. CDR3 region: CASSLGDGSYEQYF. The DNA for the CDR3 is TGCGCCAGCAGCTTGGGTGACGGGTCCTACGAGCAGTACTTC.

This clonotype was seen many times. The DNA for the CDR3 is TGTGCCAGCAGCTTAGGTGCAGGTGGAAGGGGCAATCAGCCCCAGCATTTT. Translation gives CASSLGAGGRGNQPQHF. V and J are TRBV7-6 and TRBJ1-5; D is ambiguous. The CDR3 spans 17 residues. The ends were cut back, 1 base at V and 2 bases at J, with 15 bases in the middle. Germline assignment: CDR1 SGHVS and CDR2 FNYEAQ.

The chain links TRBV20-1 to TRBJ2-1; D call uncertain. Trimming took off 0 bases at V and 4 bases at J, with 7 bases between the two ends. CDR1 DFQATT and CDR2 SNEGSKA come from the germline V gene (reference sequence). This CDR3 region has 13 residues. DNA for the CDR3: TGCAGTGCTAGAGAATTCATGTACAATGAGCAGTTCTTC. It codes for CSAREFMYNEQFF.

This clonotype was counted many times. The junction shows a germline mismatch at one end, possibly a read error. The V gene is TRBV20-1, the J gene TRBJ2-1; 12 bases map to TRBD2. Germline V gene sequence: CDR1 DFQATT, CDR2 SNEGSKA (reference sequence). The CDR3 runs to 16 residues. For the CDR3, the DNA is TGCAGTGCTTTACTCCGACTAGCGGGGGCCTATAATGAGCAGTTCTTC. It codes for CSALLRLAGAYNEQFF.

This CDR3 reads CASTRGAGDGEQYF. CDR3 nucleotide sequence: TGTGCCAGCACCCGAGGGGCAGGGGACGGCGAGCAGTACTTC. J is TRBJ2-7 and V is TRBV16, with D tentatively TRBD1 (6 bases). Deletions cut 7 bases from V and 6 bases from J, with 19 bases between. CDR1 KGHSY and CDR2 FQNENV come from the germline V gene. This CDR3 has 14 residues.

This clonotype has just a few counts. The V gene is TRBV4-3, the J gene TRBJ1-2; no firm D call. Trimming cost V 1 base and J 2 bases, with 11 bases left between them. The CDR3 is 15 amino acids. Per the germline V gene, CDR1 is LGHNA and CDR2 is YSLEER. This chain's CDR3 is CASSQGLEGNYGYTF. The CDR3 region has the DNA TGCGCCAGCAGCCAAGGTTTAGAAGGGAACTATGGCTACACCTTC.

This clonotype was counted at least ten times. This rearrangement joins TRBV27 to TRBJ2-2, with 7 bases fitting TRBD2. The V gene end was trimmed by 10 bases and the J gene end by 1 base; junction bases not matched to a gene: 9. The germline V gene encodes CDR1 MNHEY and CDR2 SMNVEV (reference sequence). The CDR3 has 15 amino acids. DNA of the CDR3: TGTGCCACGGGACTATGGCAGTTGAACACCGGGGAGCTGTTTTTT. It yields the protein CATGLWQLNTGELFF.

This clonotype was counted many times. The chain couples TRBV12-3 or TRBV12-4 to TRBJ1-6; D gene unclear. The CDR3 runs to 12 residues. The V end was cut by 3 bases, the J end by 8 bases, with 5 bases between. CDR3 nucleotides: TGTGCCAGCAGTTTTATCCATTCACCCCTCCACTTT. Translating gives CASSFIHSPLHF.

J is TRBJ1-1 and V is TRBV6-5; weak D call: TRBD1 (5 bases). The length of the CDR3 is 14 residues. Germline-derived CDR1 and CDR2 are MNHEY and SVGAGI. Trimming stripped 6 bases from V and 4 bases from J, with 15 bases between. The CDR3, as DNA: TGTGCCAGCAGGTCGGGAGGGGCGGGCACTGAAGCTTTCTTT. This sequence encodes CASRSGGAGTEAFF.

This clonotype has more than one count but fewer than ten. The chain is built from TRBV4-1 and TRBJ1-1, with D perhaps matching TRBD1 (6 bases). Trimming shortened V by 1 base and J by 6 bases, and 12 bases separated the two germline ends. CDR3 length equals 14 residues. The germline CDR1 and CDR2 sequences are MGHRA and YSYEKL. The CDR3 DNA sequence: TGCGCCAGCAGCCAAGCGGGGGGCCGGGCTGAAGCTTTCTTT. Protein product: CASSQAGGRAEAFF.

This clonotype came up a few times. The chain combines TRBV7-2 with TRBJ1-6; D is undetermined. The ends were cut back, 1 base at V and 8 bases at J, with 6 bases in the middle. CDR3 length equals 13 residues. Germline CDR1 is SGHTA and CDR2 is FQGNSA. The CDR3 DNA follows: TGTGCCAGCAGCTTAGGGGTACATTCACCCCTCCACTTT. Its translation: CASSLGVHSPLHF.